Listed below are T cell receptor beta chains from one sample, sequenced in a study of Graves' ophthalmopathy and Graves' hyperthyroidism. In TCRdb, the multiplex PCR reads were re-called with MiXCR into one record per CDR3 protein. This sample carries around 1.1 million distinct CDR3 sequences, about 40% of them seen once, and the ten largest clones take around 10%. The specimen sequenced was peripheral blood or thyroid tissue (not recorded which). These receptors were taken from an adult man with Graves' hyperthyroidism. The CDR3 runs from the conserved cysteine through the conserved F or W. The D gene is left open where the match is weak. Rows may omit the clone size; those that give it use once, few, many or a size class.

v_gene	j_gene	d_gene	abundance	CDR3aa	CDR3nt
TRBV7-9	TRBJ2-7	TRBD2	.	CASSRTLAGVSYEQYF	TGTGCCAGCAGCCGCACGCTAGCGGGAGTCTCCTACGAGCAGTACTTC
TRBV11-2	TRBJ2-7	TRBD1	.	CASSFTGQTNEQYF	TGTGCCAGCAGCTTCACGGGACAGACTAACGAGCAGTACTTC
TRBV19	TRBJ1-3	TRBD1	.	CASTRDRSSGSTIYF	TGTGCCAGTACCAGGGACAGATCCTCTGGAAGCACCATATATTTT
TRBV27	TRBJ2-6	.	.	CASRPLHTGANVLTF	TGTGCCAGCAGACCGTTACACACTGGGGCCAACGTCCTGACTTTC
TRBV5-6	TRBJ2-6	.	few	CASSLVWGPDSGANVLTF	TGTGCCAGCAGCTTGGTATGGGGCCCGGACTCTGGGGCCAACGTCCTGACTTTC
TRBV11-2	TRBJ2-5	TRBD1	.	CASSPDRDQPQYF	TGTGCCAGCAGCCCGGACAGGGATCAGCCCCAGTACTTC
TRBV27	TRBJ1-4	TRBD1	.	CASRGQVNEKLFF	TGTGCCAGTAGAGGACAGGTGAATGAAAAACTGTTTTTT
TRBV20-1	TRBJ1-2	.	.	CSARAGYTF	TGCAGTGCTAGAGCCGGCTACACCTTC
TRBV15	TRBJ1-1	.	.	CATSGIQNTEAFF	TGTGCCACCAGCGGTATACAGAACACTGAAGCTTTCTTT
TRBV7-9	TRBJ2-7	.	many	CASSLLALETNEQYF	TGTGCCAGCAGCTTATTAGCACTTGAGACGAACGAGCAGTACTTC
TRBV7-9	TRBJ1-2	.	.	CASSPNVEGYTF	TGTGCCAGCAGCCCTAACGTGGAGGGCTACACCTTC
TRBV7-9	TRBJ2-2	TRBD2	.	CASSPTHLLAGQNTGELFF	TGTGCCAGCAGCCCCACTCACTTATTAGCGGGACAGAACACCGGGGAGCTGTTTTTT
TRBV12-3/TRBV12-4	TRBJ2-5	TRBD2	once	CASSSEEKGLAGPRTYQETQYF	TGTGCCAGCAGCTCGGAGGAAAAGGGGCTAGCGGGCCCAAGGACCTACCAAGAGACCCAGTACTTC
TRBV19	TRBJ1-5	.	many	CASSSPQGNQPQHF	TGTGCCAGTAGTAGCCCTCAGGGCAATCAGCCCCAGCATTTT
TRBV7-9	TRBJ2-1	TRBD2	.	CASSLAGTSGFSSYNEQFF	TGTGCCAGCAGCTTAGCCGGGACTAGCGGGTTTAGCTCCTACAATGAGCAGTTCTTC
TRBV2	TRBJ2-5	TRBD1	.	CASRAHLQGAGETQYF	TGTGCCAGCAGGGCGCACTTACAGGGGGCGGGAGAGACCCAGTACTTC
TRBV6-5	TRBJ2-5	.	.	CASSVGEVYQETQYF	TGTGCCAGCAGTGTCGGGGAAGTGTACCAAGAGACCCAGTACTTC
TRBV5-4	TRBJ1-2	TRBD1	many	CASSSPAGDSGYTF	TGTGCCAGCAGCTCACCTGCTGGGGACAGCGGCTACACCTTC
TRBV10-3	TRBJ1-5	.	.	CAISERILNQPQHF	TGTGCCATCAGTGAGAGGATTCTTAATCAGCCCCAGCATTTT
TRBV10-3	TRBJ2-2	.	once	CAISESNRQTSEGPGELFF	TGTGCCATCAGTGAGTCGAATCGACAGACATCAGAGGGGCCCGGGGAGCTGTTTTTT
TRBV11-1	TRBJ2-7	.	many	CASSPMGAGIEQYF	TGTGCCAGCAGCCCGATGGGCGCGGGGATCGAGCAGTACTTC
TRBV19	TRBJ1-5	.	many	CASSIGLSDQPQHF	TGTGCCAGTAGTATCGGACTGAGCGATCAGCCCCAGCATTTT
TRBV20-1	TRBJ1-5	TRBD1	few	CSARGGAGREYQPQHF	TGCAGTGCCAGGGGGGGGGCAGGGAGAGAGTATCAGCCCCAGCATTTT
TRBV5-1	TRBJ1-2	TRBD1	.	CASSLNPGGGYGYTF	TGCGCCAGCAGCTTAAACCCAGGGGGCGGCTATGGCTACACCTTC
TRBV15	TRBJ1-2	.	.	CATSSSGWRGNYGYTF	TGTGCCACCAGCAGCTCCGGGTGGAGGGGGAACTATGGCTACACCTTC
TRBV7-6	TRBJ2-5	TRBD2	many	CASSLAGAGPGETQYF	TGTGCCAGCAGCTTAGCTGGAGCGGGGCCGGGGGAGACCCAGTACTTC
TRBV20-1	TRBJ2-7	.	many	CSATTDANSYEQYF	TGCAGTGCGACGACGGATGCTAACTCCTACGAGCAGTACTTC
TRBV7-2	TRBJ2-2	TRBD2	many	CASSLGGGRWTGELFF	TGTGCCAGCAGCTTAGGCGGCGGGAGGTGGACCGGGGAGCTGTTTTTT
TRBV9	TRBJ2-5	.	many	CASSAGQETQYF	TGTGCCAGCTCGGCAGGGCAAGAGACCCAGTACTTC
TRBV10-3	TRBJ2-2	.	.	CAIKGGDTGELFF	TGTGCCATCAAGGGCGGGGACACCGGGGAGCTGTTTTTT
TRBV14	TRBJ1-1	.	few	CASSQIENTEAFF	TGTGCCAGCAGCCAAATCGAGAACACTGAAGCTTTCTTT
TRBV4-3	TRBJ1-3	.	few	CASSREQVGNTIYF	TGCGCCAGCAGCCGCGAGCAGGTTGGAAACACCATATATTTT
TRBV12-3/TRBV12-4	TRBJ1-5	.	.	CASSSSRFGFNQPQHF	TGTGCCAGCAGTTCCTCCCGGTTCGGCTTCAATCAGCCCCAGCATTTT
TRBV6-5	TRBJ1-4	.	.	CASPPRESPTNEKLFF	TGTGCCAGCCCCCCGAGAGAATCCCCAACTAATGAAAAACTGTTTTTT
TRBV19	TRBJ1-2	.	.	CASRLTALLNYGYTF	TGTGCCAGCAGGCTAACAGCGCTACTTAACTATGGCTACACCTTC
TRBV28	TRBJ1-1	.	few	CASTPSLGSTEAFF	TGTGCCAGCACCCCCTCGTTGGGATCCACTGAAGCTTTCTTT
TRBV10-3	TRBJ1-5	TRBD1	.	CAIRGTAKQPQHF	TGTGCCATCAGGGGGACAGCCAAACAGCCCCAGCATTTT
TRBV29-1	TRBJ2-6	.	few	CSVWTGANVLTF	TGCAGCGTCTGGACAGGGGCCAACGTCCTGACTTTC
TRBV7-9	TRBJ2-7	.	.	CASSPQGWDHEQYF	TGTGCCAGCAGCCCCCAGGGGTGGGACCACGAGCAGTACTTC
TRBV10-3	TRBJ1-5	.	many	CAISQDSNQPQHF	TGTGCCATCAGTCAAGACAGCAATCAGCCCCAGCATTTT
TRBV7-2	TRBJ2-7	.	many	CASSQGRPYEQYF	TGTGCCAGCAGTCAGGGCAGACCCTACGAGCAGTACTTC
TRBV15	TRBJ2-6	.	.	CATSRGRTPVSGANVLTF	TGTGCCACCAGCAGAGGGAGGACACCGGTCTCTGGGGCCAACGTCCTGACTTTC
TRBV7-2	TRBJ1-1	.	many	CASSFRSGANTEAFF	TGTGCCAGCAGCTTTAGGTCCGGGGCGAACACTGAAGCTTTCTTT
TRBV6-2/TRBV6-3	TRBJ1-4	.	.	CASAPAYNEKPFF	TGTGCCAGCGCTCCAGCCTATAATGAAAAACCGTTTTTT
TRBV12-3/TRBV12-4	TRBJ1-1	.	.	CASSLYWAEAFF	TGTGCCAGCAGTTTATACTGGGCTGAAGCTTTCTTT
TRBV10-1	TRBJ2-7	TRBD2	.	CASSETSETPWQQYF	TGCGCCAGCAGTGAGACTAGCGAGACCCCCTGGCAGCAGTACTTC
TRBV10-2	TRBJ1-2	.	.	CACSARETGKTNYGYTF	.
TRBV11-2	TRBJ2-7	.	many	CASPSGEGEQYF	TGTGCCAGCCCCTCAGGGGAAGGTGAGCAGTACTTC
TRBV11-1	TRBJ2-7	TRBD2	.	CASSPFDAGDPYEQYF	TGTGCCAGCAGCCCTTTCGATGCGGGGGACCCCTACGAGCAGTACTTC
TRBV5-1	TRBJ1-1	.	many	CASSLGSGGAWTEAFF	TGCGCCAGCAGCTTGGGGTCGGGGGGCGCTTGGACTGAAGCTTTCTTT
TRBV5-1	TRBJ1-3	.	many	CASSPPDRPGNTIYF	TGCGCCAGCAGCCCGCCAGACCGCCCTGGAAACACCATATATTTT
TRBV10-2	TRBJ2-7	.	many	CASSETGVPYEQYF	TGCGCCAGCAGCGAGACAGGCGTACCCTACGAGCAGTACTTC
TRBV10-2	TRBJ1-2	TRBD1	.	CASSKSQGQGSYTF	TGCGCCAGCAGCAAGAGCCAGGGACAGGGAAGCTACACCTTC
TRBV5-1	TRBJ2-5	TRBD1	.	CASGQVRTGGGETQYF	TGCGCCAGCGGCCAAGTTCGAACAGGGGGCGGAGAGACCCAGTACTTC
TRBV7-8	TRBJ1-1	.	few	CASSLERVGEAFF	TGTGCCAGCAGCTTAGAACGGGTGGGTGAAGCTTTCTTT
TRBV25-1	TRBJ1-1	.	.	CASLGRANTEAFF	TGTGCCAGCTTAGGTCGGGCGAACACTGAAGCTTTCTTT
TRBV10-3	TRBJ1-1	TRBD1	few	CASSPQGAMNTEAFF	TGTGCCAGCAGTCCGCAGGGGGCGATGAACACTGAAGCTTTCTTT
TRBV30	TRBJ2-5	.	few	CAWGSLEETQYF	TGTGCCTGGGGATCATTAGAAGAGACCCAGTACTTC